A single sample gave rise to the 23 T cell receptor beta chains below, sequenced in a study of Ad26.COV2.S vaccination and SARS-CoV-2 variants. Generated by immunoSEQ multiplex PCR, the TCRdb table keeps only in-frame clones and is missing some. This table holds 350,000 to 500,000 clones, about 90% found once. Documented treatment: approximately 18 received Ad26.COV2.S at low or high dose, single or two shots; several received placebo; per-sample allocation not given. Collection of the samples took place on day 63 after the first injection of vaccine or placebo. The sequences come from peripheral blood, collected in a trial of Ad26.COV2.S vaccine versus placebo. The receptors shown here come from a person aged 18-60 years who received the Ad26.COV2.S COVID-19 vaccine or a placebo.

V and J are TRBV5-5 and TRBJ2-5; 9 nucleotides line up with TRBD2. CDR1 and CDR2 (germline): SGHKS, YYEKEE (reference sequence). The length of the CDR3 is 14 residues. After removal of 0 bases from V and 4 bases from J, the junction contained 1 base not matched to a gene. This CDR3 reads CASSLGTSVETQYF. CDR3 DNA: TGTGCCAGCAGCTTGGGGACTAGCGTAGAGACCCAGTACTTC.

The chain joins TRBV5-1 to TRBJ2-3; 11 positions agree with TRBD2. There are 19 residues in the CDR3. The ends lost 3 bases at V and 3 bases at J; junction bases unmatched: 15. The germline V gene encodes CDR1 SGHRS and CDR2 YFSETQ. CDR3 region: CASSSVTSGRGSKTDTQYF. Written as DNA, the CDR3 is TGCGCCAGCAGCTCAGTTACTAGCGGGAGAGGTAGTAAGACAGATACGCAGTATTTT.

This clone has a handful of counts. The CDR3 sequence: CASSTRQVHNEQFF. In nucleotides, the CDR3 is TGTGCCAGCAGTACGAGACAGGTCCACAATGAGCAGTTCTTC. The gene calls are TRBV27 and TRBJ2-1, with D possibly TRBD1 on 6 matching bases. The CDR3 sequence is 14 residues long. Trimming removed 5 bases from V and 5 bases from J, with 13 bases in between. Germline loops: CDR1 MNHEY, CDR2 SMNVEV (reference sequence).

In this sample, this clone turned up once. The rearrangement joins TRBV28 to TRBJ1-4; TRBD1 matches 8 bases. V lost 3 bases to trimming and J lost 8 bases; unmatched junction nucleotides: 11. CDR1 MDHEN and CDR2 SYDVKM come from the germline V gene. This CDR3 comprises 16 residues. As DNA, the CDR3 is TGTGCCAGCAGTTTCCTTGACAGGGGCTTATACGAAAAACTGTTTTTT. Its translation: CASSFLDRGLYEKLFF.

J is TRBJ2-5 and V is TRBV28, with 9 bases aligning to TRBD2. The CDR3 contains 16 residues. The V gene end was trimmed by 3 bases and the J gene end by 2 bases; junction bases not matched to a gene: 7. Germline CDR1 is MDHEN and CDR2 is SYDVKM. The CDR3 here is CASSFAREGLQETQYF. CDR3 DNA sequence: TGTGCCAGCAGTTTTGCGCGGGAGGGATTACAAGAGACCCAGTACTTC.

The chain employs TRBV5-6 and TRBJ1-5, with D tentatively TRBD1 (5 bases). CDR1 and CDR2 from the germline V gene are SGHDT and YYEEEE. This CDR3 is 14 amino acids long. V was clipped by 0 bases and J by 7 bases, with 11 bases between them. The CDR3 coding sequence is TGTGCCAGCAGCTTGGGGCAGGGAAAACAGCCCCAGCATTTT. Translating gives CASSLGQGKQPQHF.

The V gene is TRBV7-9, the J gene TRBJ1-4; the D is unclear. Germline V gene sequence: CDR1 SEHNR, CDR2 FQNEAQ (reference sequence). CDR3 size: 17 residues. V was cut by 2 bases and J by 0 bases, with 13 bases left in between. The CDR3 nucleotides read TGTGCCAGCAGCTTAAGAGGGTACAGCCCAACTAATGAAAAACTGTTTTTT. The encoded protein is CASSLRGYSPTNEKLFF.

This chain joins TRBV7-3 and TRBJ2-1, with 12 bases identical to TRBD2. The CDR3 has 18 residues. Germline CDR1 and CDR2: SGHTA and FQGTGA. V shed 0 bases, J shed 0 bases, and the junction held 3 bases outside the gene matches. The CDR3 region is CASSLTASGRASYNEQFF. CDR3 nucleotide sequence: TGTGCCAGCAGCTTAACGGCTAGCGGGAGGGCCTCCTACAATGAGCAGTTCTTC. Complete variable domain (other parts from reference TRBV7-3 and TRBJ2-1): GAGVSQTPSNKVTEKGKYVELRCDPISGHTALYWYRQSLGQGPEFLIYFQGTGAADDSGLPNDRFFAVRPEGSVSTLKIQRTERGDSAVYLCASSLTASGRASYNEQFFGPGTRLTVL.

The gene calls are TRBV5-1 and TRBJ2-1, with 10 bases lining up with TRBD2. CDR1 is SGHRS and CDR2 is YFSETQ in the germline V gene. The CDR3 sequence is 15 residues long. The trim removed 4 bases at V and 6 bases at J, leaving 7 bases unmatched. The CDR3 nucleotides are TGCGCCAGCAGCAAAACTAGCGGGATCTTCAATGAGCAGTTCTTC. Translating it yields CASSKTSGIFNEQFF. The full variable domain, rest sourced from reference TRBV5-1 and TRBJ2-1, is KAGVTQTPRYLIKTRGQQVTLSCSPISGHRSVSWYQQTPGQGLQFLFEYFSETQRNKGNFPGRFSGRQFSNSRSEMNVSTLELGDSALYLCASSKTSGIFNEQFFGPGTRLTVL.

This rearrangement joins TRBV5-1 to TRBJ2-1, with 9 bases that match TRBD1. The CDR3 runs 15 residues. Germline V gene data show CDR1 as SGHRS and CDR2 as YFSETQ. Trimming removed 4 bases from V and 6 bases from J; junction bases left unmatched: 8. CDR3 residues: CASSPTGTGTNEQFF. The CDR3 nucleotides read TGCGCCAGCAGCCCGACCGGGACAGGGACCAATGAGCAGTTCTTC.

V usage is TRBV5-5 and J usage is TRBJ1-2; 8 nucleotides align to TRBD1. V shed 0 bases and J 1 base; nucleotides not matched to a gene: 11. The germline CDR1 and CDR2 sequences are SGHKS and YYEKEE (reference sequence). The CDR3 is 18 amino acids. The CDR3 region is CASSLGFRTGSRNYGYTF. CDR3 nucleotides: TGTGCCAGCAGCTTGGGGTTTAGGACAGGGTCTCGTAACTATGGCTACACCTTC.

The chain has TRBV19 and TRBJ2-3, with a tentative D call TRBD1 (6 bases). The CDR3 consists of 16 residues. Germline lookup yields CDR1 LNHDA and CDR2 SQIVND (reference sequence). Trimming left V 0 bases short and J 1 base short, with 11 bases between. In nucleotides, the CDR3 is TGTGCCAGTAGTATAGATTTGGGGGCCCGCACAGATACGCAGTATTTT. It yields the protein CASSIDLGARTDTQYF. Filled out from reference TRBV19 and TRBJ2-3, the complete variable domain reads DGGITQSPKYLFRKEGQNVTLSCEQNLNHDAMYWYRQDPGQGLRLIYYSQIVNDFQKGDIAEGYSVSREKKESFPLTVTSAQKNPTAFYLCASSIDLGARTDTQYFGPGTRLTVL.

The gene calls are TRBV18 and TRBJ2-2, with 8 bases matching TRBD1. After removal of 10 bases from V and 0 bases from J, the junction contained 4 bases not matched to a gene. CDR3 length: 14 amino acids. Germline CDR1 and CDR2: KGHSH and LQKENI. This CDR3 reads CANTDRANTGELFF. The CDR3 bases are TGTGCCAACACGGACAGGGCGAACACCGGGGAGCTGTTTTTT.

The chain recombines TRBV11-3 with TRBJ1-1, with 7 bases fitting TRBD1. V lost 5 bases to trimming and J lost 5 bases; unmatched junction nucleotides: 5. The germline V gene has CDR1 SGHNT and CDR2 YENEEA. The CDR3 sequence is 13 residues long. DNA of the CDR3: TGTGCCAGCAGCCTCACAGGGGTGACTGAAGCTTTCTTT. This encodes CASSLTGVTEAFF.

This clone was seen just once. The rearrangement joins TRBV18 to TRBJ2-1; D not resolved. The CDR3 has 13 residues. Trimming took off 3 bases at V and 8 bases at J, with 11 bases between the two ends. Germline CDR1 KGHSH, CDR2 LQKENI. The chain's CDR3 is CASSPGFQDEQFF. DNA for the CDR3: TGTGCCAGCTCACCCGGGTTTCAGGATGAGCAGTTCTTC.

Concerning this clone itself: The same CDR3 can be traced to other DNA sequences in this sample. The chain joins TRBV5-4 to TRBJ1-1; D is unresolved. CDR1 is SGHNT, CDR2 YYREEE, per germline (reference sequence). Between the trimmed V and J ends, which lost 1 base and 2 bases, there was a span of 9 bases. This CDR3 contains 14 residues. The CDR3 is CASSLTPSNTEAFF. The DNA for the CDR3 is TGTGCCAGCAGCTTGACCCCAAGCAACACTGAAGCTTTCTTT.

The chain couples TRBV6-5 to TRBJ1-2; D gene unclear. V lost 7 bases and J lost 0, with 15 bases in between. Germline loops: CDR1 MNHEY, CDR2 SVGAGI. The CDR3 extends over 15 amino acids. The CDR3 loop reads CASTLGGPTNYGYTF. The CDR3 nucleotides are TGTGCCAGCACCCTTGGTGGACCTACTAACTATGGCTACACCTTC.

This rearrangement joins TRBV3-1 (or the pseudogene TRBV3-2) to TRBJ2-7, with 8 nucleotides matching TRBD2. Unmatched junction bases numbered 5, after V lost 4 bases and J lost 0 bases. Germline loops: CDR1 LGHDT, CDR2 YNNKEL (reference sequence). The CDR3 runs 15 residues. The CDR3 sequence is CASSRPGTSSYEQYF. CDR3 DNA: TGTGCCAGCAGCCGACCCGGGACTAGCTCCTACGAGCAGTACTTC.

The J gene is TRBJ2-1, the V gene TRBV29-1; 11 nucleotides line up with TRBD2. With 3 bases clipped from V and 7 bases from J, the junction kept 2 bases outside the gene matches. Germline loops: CDR1 SQVTM, CDR2 ANQGSEA. This CDR3 is built from 13 residues. The CDR3 here is CSVDTSGRNEQFF. The CDR3 DNA reads TGCAGCGTTGATACTAGCGGGAGAAATGAGCAGTTCTTC.

The gene calls are TRBV11-1 and TRBJ2-5; D is ambiguous. Looked up from germline, CDR1 is SGHAT and CDR2 is FQDESV (reference sequence). This CDR3 has 13 residues. Trimming took off 8 bases at V and 7 bases at J, with 17 bases between the two ends. The CDR3 bases are TGTGCCAGCTTGGGCACCACCTCGGGGACCCAGTACTTC. Its translation: CASLGTTSGTQYF.

The J gene is TRBJ1-5, the V gene TRBV4-1; the D gene is possibly TRBD1 (6 bases). CDR3 size: 15 residues. V lost 0 bases and J 11 bases, leaving 17 bases between the germline ends. Per the germline V gene, CDR1 is MGHRA and CDR2 is YSYEKL. The CDR3 DNA reads as TGCGCCAGCAGCCAAGATGGCGGGGGCGGCCAGTCCCAGCATTTT. Residues: CASSQDGGGGQSQHF.

The chain uses TRBV28 and TRBJ1-1; D uncertain. Germline V gene data show CDR1 as MDHEN and CDR2 as SYDVKM. The CDR3 sequence is 13 residues long. V was clipped by 3 bases and J by 5 bases, with 10 bases between them. The CDR3 region has the DNA TGTGCCAGCAGTTTTGGGCGCGTAACTGAAGCTTTCTTT. This codes for CASSFGRVTEAFF.

Points on this clone: At the DNA level, this CDR3 is encoded by other sequences in the same sample as well. The J gene is TRBJ2-1, the V gene TRBV20-1; D is ambiguous. This CDR3 has 11 amino acids. V lost 1 base to trimming and J lost 9 bases, with 7 bases between them. CDR1 DFQATT and CDR2 SNEGSKA come from the germline V gene (reference sequence). In DNA, the CDR3 is TGCAGTGCTAGAGGGCCCGGTGAGCAGTTCTTC. It is translated as CSARGPGEQFF.